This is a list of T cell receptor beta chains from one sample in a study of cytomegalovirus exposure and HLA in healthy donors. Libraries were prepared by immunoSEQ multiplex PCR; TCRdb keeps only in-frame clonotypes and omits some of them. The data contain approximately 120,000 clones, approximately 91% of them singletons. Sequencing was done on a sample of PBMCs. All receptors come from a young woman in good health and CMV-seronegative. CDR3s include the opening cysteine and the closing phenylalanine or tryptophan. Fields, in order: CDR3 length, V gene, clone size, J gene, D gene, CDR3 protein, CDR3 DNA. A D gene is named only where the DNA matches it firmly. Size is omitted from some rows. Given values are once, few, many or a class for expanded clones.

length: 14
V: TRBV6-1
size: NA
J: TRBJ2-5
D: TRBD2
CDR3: CASSPLAAQETQYF
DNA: TGTGCCAGCAGTCCCCTAGCGGCACAAGAGACCCAGTACTTC

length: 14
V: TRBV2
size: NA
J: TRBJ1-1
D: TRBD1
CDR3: CASRRRQGRLGAFF
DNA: TGTGCCAGCCGGAGGAGACAGGGGCGTTTGGGAGCTTTCTTT

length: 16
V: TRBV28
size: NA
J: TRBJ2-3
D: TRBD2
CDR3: CASGTGTSGSADTQYF
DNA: TGTGCCAGCGGAACCGGGACTAGCGGGAGTGCAGATACGCAGTATTTT

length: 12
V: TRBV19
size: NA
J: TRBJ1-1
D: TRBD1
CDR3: CASSRTGTEAFF
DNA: TGTGCCAGTAGTAGGACAGGAACTGAAGCTTTCTTT

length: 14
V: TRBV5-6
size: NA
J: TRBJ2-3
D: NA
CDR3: CASSLGQPRDTQYF
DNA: TGTGCCAGCAGCCTCGGACAGCCACGAGATACGCAGTATTTT

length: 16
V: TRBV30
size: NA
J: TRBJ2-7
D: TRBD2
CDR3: CAWNRGGPAGALEQYF
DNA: TGTGCCTGGAACCGCGGAGGGCCAGCGGGAGCGTTAGAGCAGTACTTC

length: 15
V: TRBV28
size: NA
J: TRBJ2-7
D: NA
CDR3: CASSFRGTSSYEQYF
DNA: TGTGCCAGCAGTTTTCGAGGAACTAGCTCCTACGAGCAGTACTTC

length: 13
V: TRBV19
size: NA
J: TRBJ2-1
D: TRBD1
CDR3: CASSATGGSEQFF
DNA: TGTGCCAGTAGTGCCACAGGGGGCAGCGAGCAGTTCTTC

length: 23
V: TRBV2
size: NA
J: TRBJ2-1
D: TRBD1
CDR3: CASRPPGQVFTKPVSSGWNEQFF
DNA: TGTGCCAGCAGACCCCCGGGACAGGTATTCACCAAGCCGGTCTCGAGTGGGTGGAATGAGCAGTTCTTC

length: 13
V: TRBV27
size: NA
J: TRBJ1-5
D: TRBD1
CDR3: CASRGTENQPQHF
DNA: TGTGCCAGCCGGGGGACAGAAAATCAGCCCCAGCATTTT

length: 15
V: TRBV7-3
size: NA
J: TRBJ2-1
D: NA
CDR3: CASSLERAGMNEQFF
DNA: TGTGCCAGCAGCTTGGAGCGGGCGGGCATGAATGAGCAGTTCTTC

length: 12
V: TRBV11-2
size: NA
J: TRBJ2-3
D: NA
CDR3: CASSARGDTQYF
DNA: TGTGCCAGCAGCGCAAGGGGAGATACGCAGTATTTT

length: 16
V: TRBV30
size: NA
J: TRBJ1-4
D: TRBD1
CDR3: CAWSEGQGGLNEKLFF
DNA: TGTGCCTGGAGCGAGGGACAGGGAGGACTTAATGAAAAACTGTTTTTT

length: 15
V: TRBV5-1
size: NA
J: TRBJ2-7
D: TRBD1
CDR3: CASKTGDAGGIEQYF
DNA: TGCGCCAGCAAAACAGGGGACGCAGGAGGCATTGAGCAGTACTTC

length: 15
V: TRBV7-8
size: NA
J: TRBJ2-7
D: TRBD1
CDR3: CASSSYRDRGYEQYF
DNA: TGTGCCAGCAGTTCTTACCGGGACAGAGGTTACGAGCAGTACTTC

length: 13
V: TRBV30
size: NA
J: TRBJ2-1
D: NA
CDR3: CAWERTWLDEQFF
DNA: TGTGCTTGGGAGCGGACCTGGCTGGATGAGCAGTTCTTC

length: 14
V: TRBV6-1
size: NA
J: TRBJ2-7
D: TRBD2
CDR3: CASSTGTSVYEQYF
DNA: TGTGCCAGCAGCACCGGGACTAGCGTCTACGAGCAGTACTTC

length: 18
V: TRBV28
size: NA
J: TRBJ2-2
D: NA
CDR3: CASSLLAKTTGRPGELFF
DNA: TGTGCCAGCAGTTTATTAGCCAAGACGACCGGTAGACCCGGGGAGCTGTTTTTT

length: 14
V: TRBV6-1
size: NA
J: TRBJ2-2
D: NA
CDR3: CASSELPYTGELFF
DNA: TGTGCCAGCAGTGAACTACCGTACACCGGGGAGCTGTTTTTT

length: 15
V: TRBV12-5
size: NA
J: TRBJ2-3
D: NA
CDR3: CASGSYGIYTDTQYF
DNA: TGTGCTAGTGGTTCCTACGGGATCTACACAGATACGCAGTATTTT

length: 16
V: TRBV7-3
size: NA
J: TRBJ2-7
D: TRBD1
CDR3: CASSLTLAGGPYEQYF
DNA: TGTGCCAGCAGCTTAACGTTGGCAGGGGGCCCCTACGAGCAGTACTTC

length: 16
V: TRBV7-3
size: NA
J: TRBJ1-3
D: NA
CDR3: CASSGRVPKPGNTIYF
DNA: TGTGCCAGCAGCGGTCGGGTTCCCAAGCCAGGAAACACCATATATTTT

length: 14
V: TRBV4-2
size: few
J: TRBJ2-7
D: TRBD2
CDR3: CASSHGTNDYEQYF
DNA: TGTGCCAGCAGCCACGGGACTAACGACTACGAGCAGTACTTC

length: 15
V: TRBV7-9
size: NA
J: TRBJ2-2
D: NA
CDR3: CASSPPEARPGELFF
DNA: TGTGCCAGCAGTCCCCCGGAGGCTCGGCCCGGGGAGCTGTTTTTT

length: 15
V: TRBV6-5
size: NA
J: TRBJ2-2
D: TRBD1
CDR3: CASSWGQGGTGELFF
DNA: TGTGCCAGCAGCTGGGGACAGGGGGGCACCGGGGAGCTGTTTTTT

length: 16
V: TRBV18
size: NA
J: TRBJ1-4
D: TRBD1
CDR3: CASSPPWDSRGEKLFF
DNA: TGTGCCAGCTCACCACCGTGGGACAGTCGGGGTGAAAAACTGTTTTTT

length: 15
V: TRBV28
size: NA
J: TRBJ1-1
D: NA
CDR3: CASTPGGTSNTEAFF
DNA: TGTGCCAGCACTCCCGGAGGGACGTCCAACACTGAAGCTTTCTTT

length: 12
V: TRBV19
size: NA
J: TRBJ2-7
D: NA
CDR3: CASSIYGYEQYF
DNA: TGTGCCAGTAGTATTTACGGTTACGAGCAGTACTTC

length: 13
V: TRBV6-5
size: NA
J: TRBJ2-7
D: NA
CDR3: CASSWEDPYEQYF
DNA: TGTGCCAGCAGTTGGGAGGACCCCTACGAGCAGTACTTC

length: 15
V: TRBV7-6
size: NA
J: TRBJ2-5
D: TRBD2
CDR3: CASSLGLAGGETQYF
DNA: TGTGCCAGCAGCTTGGGACTAGCGGGAGGAGAGACCCAGTACTTC

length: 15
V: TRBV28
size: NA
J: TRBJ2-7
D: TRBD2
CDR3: CASSGGTSGPYEQYF
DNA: TGTGCCAGCAGCGGAGGGACTAGCGGGCCCTACGAGCAGTACTTC

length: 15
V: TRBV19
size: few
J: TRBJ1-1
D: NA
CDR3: CASSSISGGSTEAFF
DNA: TGTGCCAGTAGTTCGATCTCGGGGGGGTCCACTGAAGCTTTCTTT

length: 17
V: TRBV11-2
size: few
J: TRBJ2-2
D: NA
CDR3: CASSLDELARNTGELFF
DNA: TGTGCCAGCAGCTTAGATGAACTAGCCCGTAACACCGGGGAGCTGTTTTTT

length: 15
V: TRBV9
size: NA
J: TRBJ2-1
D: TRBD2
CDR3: CASSEWAGRDHEQFF
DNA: TGTGCCAGCAGCGAATGGGCAGGGAGGGACCATGAGCAGTTCTTC

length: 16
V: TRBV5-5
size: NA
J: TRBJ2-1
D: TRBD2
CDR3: CASSAEGLADYNEQFF
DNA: TGTGCCAGCAGCGCGGAGGGACTAGCGGACTACAATGAGCAGTTCTTC

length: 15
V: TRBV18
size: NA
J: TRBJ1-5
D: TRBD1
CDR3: CASSTGQLSNQPQHF
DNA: TGTGCCAGCTCAACGGGACAGCTTAGCAATCAGCCCCAGCATTTT

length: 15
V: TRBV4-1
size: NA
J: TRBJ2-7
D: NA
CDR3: CASSQDRGTGYEQYF
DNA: TGCGCCAGCAGCCAAGACAGGGGCACGGGTTACGAGCAGTACTTC

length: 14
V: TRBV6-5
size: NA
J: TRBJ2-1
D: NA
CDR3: CASSHPGAYNEQFF
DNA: TGTGCCAGCAGTCACCCGGGAGCCTACAATGAGCAGTTCTTC

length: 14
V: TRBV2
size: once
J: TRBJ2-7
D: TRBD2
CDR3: CASSALAGPYEQYF
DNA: TGTGCCAGCAGCGCCCTAGCGGGTCCCTACGAGCAGTACTTC

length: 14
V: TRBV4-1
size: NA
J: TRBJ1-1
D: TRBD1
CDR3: CASSRTGVNTEAFF
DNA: TGCGCCAGCAGCCGGACAGGGGTGAACACTGAAGCTTTCTTT

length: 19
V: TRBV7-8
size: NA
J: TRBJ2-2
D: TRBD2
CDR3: CASSLARLGLAANTGELFF
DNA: TGTGCCAGCAGCTTAGCCCGCTTGGGGCTAGCGGCGAACACCGGGGAGCTGTTTTTT

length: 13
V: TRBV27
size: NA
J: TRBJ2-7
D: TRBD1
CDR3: CASRYRGRNEQYF
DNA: TGTGCCAGCAGGTACAGGGGGCGGAACGAGCAGTACTTC

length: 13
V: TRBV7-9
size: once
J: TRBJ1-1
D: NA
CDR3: CASSSQGNTEAFF
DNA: TGTGCCAGCAGCTCACAGGGGAACACTGAAGCTTTCTTT

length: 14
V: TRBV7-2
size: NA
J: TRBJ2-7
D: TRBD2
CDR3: CASSSGTSRYEQYF
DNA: TGTGCCAGCAGCTCCGGGACTAGCAGATACGAGCAGTACTTC

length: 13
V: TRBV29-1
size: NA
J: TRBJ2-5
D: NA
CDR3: CSVEDPNQETQYF
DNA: TGCAGCGTTGAAGATCCCAACCAAGAGACCCAGTACTTC

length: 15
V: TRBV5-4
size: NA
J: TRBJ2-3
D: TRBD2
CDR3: CASSSLAGGTDTQYF
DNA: TGTGCCAGCAGCTCTTTAGCGGGAGGGACAGATACGCAGTATTTT

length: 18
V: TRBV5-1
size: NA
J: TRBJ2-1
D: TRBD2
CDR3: CASSSRGGLAGSRYEQFF
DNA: TGCGCCAGCAGCTCCCGGGGGGGGCTAGCTGGGAGTAGGTATGAGCAGTTCTTC

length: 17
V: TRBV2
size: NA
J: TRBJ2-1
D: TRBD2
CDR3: CASRETSGSYLYGEQFF
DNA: TGTGCCAGCAGAGAGACTAGCGGGAGTTACCTTTATGGTGAGCAGTTCTTC

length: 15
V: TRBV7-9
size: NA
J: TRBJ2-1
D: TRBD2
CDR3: CASTLGRERYNEQFF
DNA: TGTGCCAGCACCCTGGGGCGGGAGAGGTACAATGAGCAGTTCTTC

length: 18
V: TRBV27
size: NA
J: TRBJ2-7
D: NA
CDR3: CASSLGYPGRGSSYEQYF
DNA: TGTGCCAGCAGTTTAGGATACCCTGGCAGGGGCAGCTCCTACGAGCAGTACTTC